Below, 8 T cell receptor beta chains from the same sample are listed, as sequenced in a study of prognosis after radiotherapy for stage I lung cancer. Two-round multiplex PCR, the amplification method, yielded TCR beta CDR3 from genomic DNA. The use of primers specific to each TRBV and TRBJ gene characterized first-round PCR. MiXCR was run by TCRdb on the multiplex PCR reads, yielding one entry per CDR3 protein. The data contain around 20,000 distinct CDR3 sequences, 50% to 60% of them singletons. The source was PBMCs, collected before or after stereotactic body radiation therapy (not recorded which). All receptors come from a donor aged 50 or older with non-small cell lung cancer.

Many counts were recorded for this clonotype. V and J are TRBV19 and TRBJ2-1; tentative D call: TRBD2 (5 bases). CDR3 length: 16 amino acids. Trimming shortened V by 3 bases and J by 2 bases, and 14 bases separated the two germline ends. Germline CDR1 is LNHDA and CDR2 is SQIVND (reference sequence). In DNA, the CDR3 is TGTGCCAGTAGTATTCCAGAGCGGATGACCTACAATGAGCAGTTCTTC. Translated, it gives CASSIPERMTYNEQFF.

Regarding this clonotype: It is likely a read error: a sequence one base away is far more abundant. The rearrangement uses TRBV6-5 and TRBJ1-5; D unclear. The CDR3 extends over 13 amino acids. Trimming took off 2 bases at V and 1 base at J, with 3 bases between the two ends. Germline assignment: CDR1 MNHEY and CDR2 SVGAGI. CDR3 sequence reads: CASSYVSNQPQHF. The CDR3 region has the DNA TGTGCCAGCAGTTACGTCAGCAATCAGCCCCAGCATTTT.

This clonotype was counted ten times or more. V gene TRBV18 combines with J gene TRBJ2-1; 11 bases map to TRBD2. The CDR3 consists of 17 residues. Germline V gene sequence: CDR1 KGHSH, CDR2 LQKENI. Trimming removed 3 bases from V and 4 bases from J; junction bases left unmatched: 8. CDR3 nucleotides: TGTGCCAGCTCACCCGACATCCGACTAGCGGGATACAATGAGCAGTTCTTC. Protein: CASSPDIRLAGYNEQFF.

This clonotype was detected many times. V gene TRBV25-1 combines with J gene TRBJ2-5, with 9 bases that match TRBD1. Germline trimming cut 3 bases from V and 3 bases from J; bases unmatched to any gene: 14. The CDR3 length is 18 residues. The germline V gene encodes CDR1 MGHDK and CDR2 SYGVNS. CDR3 sequence: CASSDLMGRQGVEETQYF. The CDR3 nucleotides read TGTGCCAGCAGTGACTTAATGGGGAGACAGGGGGTAGAAGAGACCCAGTACTTC.

This clonotype was recorded at least ten times. The chain uses TRBV20-1 and TRBJ1-1; D gene unclear. The V gene's germline CDR1 is DFQATT and CDR2 SNEGSKA (reference sequence). Between the trimmed V and J ends, which lost 2 bases and 2 bases, there was a span of 9 bases. The CDR3 is 13 amino acids. The CDR3 reads CSARNKLNTEAFF. CDR3 nucleotides: TGCAGTGCTAGAAATAAGTTAAACACTGAAGCTTTCTTT.

This chain joins TRBV24-1 and TRBJ2-2, with 15 bases identical to TRBD2. V shed 2 bases and J 5 bases; nucleotides not matched to a gene: 2. This CDR3 spans 17 amino acids. Germline CDR1 and CDR2: KGHDR and SFDVKD. CDR3 loop: CATSDSGTSGRTGELFF. For the CDR3, the DNA is TGTGCCACCAGTGATTCCGGGACTAGCGGGAGGACCGGGGAGCTGTTTTTT.

With regard to this clonotype: A much larger clone lies a single base off, so this may be a read error. CDR3 sequence reads: CAWSDGLVGVETQYF. Written as DNA, the CDR3 is TGTGCCTGGAGTGACGGACTAGTGGGAGTTGAGACCCAGTACTTC. V is TRBV30 and J is TRBJ2-5, with TRBD2 matching over 7 bases. Germline V gene lookup returns CDR1 GTSNPN and CDR2 SVGIG (reference sequence). The length of the CDR3 is 15 residues. The V gene end was trimmed by 1 base and the J gene end by 5 bases; junction bases not matched to a gene: 10.

This clonotype is termed medium-sized (0.01 to 0.1%). The chain uses TRBV2 and TRBJ2-3; a weak D match, TRBD2 (6 bases). CDR3 length: 14 residues. Germline CDR1 SNHLY, CDR2 FYNNEI. The germline V and J ends were trimmed by 5 bases and 1 base, with 10 bases remaining between them. The CDR3 DNA reads TGTGCCAGCAGTCGGGACTCTGGCACAGATACGCAGTATTTT. This sequence encodes CASSRDSGTDTQYF.